A single sample gave rise to the 2 T cell receptor beta chains below, sequenced in a study of a mutant IDH1 vaccine in newly diagnosed glioma. Time point specified: week 23, last vaccination. Doses comprised 300 ug of mutant IDH1 20-mer peptide each, plus topical imiquimod. Which antigens these TCRs recognize remains unknown. TCRdb's table, derived via immunoSEQ multiplex PCR, lists solely in-frame clones and lacks some. The table includes roughly 43,000 clones, about four fifths detected once. Sequencing was performed on PBMCs, taken from a glioma patient whose treatment included an IDH1 peptide vaccine. The receptors were sampled from a woman between 18 and 29 years old with glioma. Some clones in this sample may be carry-over from other donors' samples.

The V and J genes are TRBV7-9 and TRBJ2-7; D perhaps matches TRBD1 (5 bases). In germline, CDR1 is SEHNR, CDR2 FQNEAQ (reference sequence). V was cut by 4 bases and J by 0 bases, with 10 bases left in between. The length of the CDR3 is 14 residues. CDR3 coding DNA: TGTGCCAGCAGCTGGGGCGGAAACTCCTACGAGCAGTACTTC. The encoded protein is CASSWGGNSYEQYF.

The chain uses TRBV18 and TRBJ1-1; D call uncertain. Per the germline V gene, CDR1 is KGHSH and CDR2 is LQKENI. The V gene lost 2 bases and the J gene lost 0 bases, with 4 bases spanning the gap. The CDR3 has 13 amino acids. CDR3 residues: CASSPKMNTEAFF. Here the CDR3 DNA reads TGTGCCAGCTCACCAAAAATGAACACTGAAGCTTTCTTT.